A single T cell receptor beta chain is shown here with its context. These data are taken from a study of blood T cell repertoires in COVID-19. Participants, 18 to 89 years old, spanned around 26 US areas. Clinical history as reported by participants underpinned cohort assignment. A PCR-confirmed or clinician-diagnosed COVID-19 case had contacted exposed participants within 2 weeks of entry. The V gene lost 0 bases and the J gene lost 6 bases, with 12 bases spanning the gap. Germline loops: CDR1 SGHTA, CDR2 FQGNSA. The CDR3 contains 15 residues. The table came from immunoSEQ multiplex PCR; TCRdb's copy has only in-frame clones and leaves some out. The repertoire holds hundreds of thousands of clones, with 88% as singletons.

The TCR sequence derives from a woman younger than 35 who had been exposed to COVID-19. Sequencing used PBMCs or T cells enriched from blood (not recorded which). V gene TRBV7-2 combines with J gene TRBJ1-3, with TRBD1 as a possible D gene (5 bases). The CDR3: CASSLAGQLANTIYF. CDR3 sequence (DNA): TGTGCCAGCAGCTTAGCGGGGCAGTTGGCAAACACCATATATTTT.